This TCR beta chain is from a study of T cell changes during pregnancy in multiple sclerosis. This CDR3 has 19 amino acids. V dropped 3 bases and J dropped 0; count of bases not matched to a gene: 12. Germline loops: CDR1 SGHVS, CDR2 FNYEAQ. The method was immunoSEQ multiplex PCR; TCRdb's version includes in-frame clones alone and lacks a portion of them. The sample has 35,000 to 45,000 clones; almost 90% are singletons. This chain uses TRBV7-6 with TRBJ2-2; 8 positions match TRBD1. Sequenced here: peripheral blood, sampled in the second trimester of pregnancy. This sequence originates from a female donor in good health, enrolled as a control in a pregnancy study. The CDR3 spells CASSFPDRAQAANTGELFF. The DNA of the CDR3 is TGTGCCAGCAGCTTCCCGGACAGGGCCCAGGCCGCGAACACCGGGGAGCTGTTTTTT.